One TCR beta chain is described in this entry. The sample belongs to a study of T cell changes during pregnancy in multiple sclerosis. Profiling relied on immunoSEQ multiplex PCR, and the TCRdb table lists in-frame clones only, not all of them. The table includes some 97,000 clones, around 92% detected once. The receptor was derived from a female donor with multiple sclerosis, enrolled in a pregnancy study. The specimen comprised peripheral blood, sampled before pregnancy.

CDR3 sequence: CASSQEGTRGSYEQYF. CDR3 nucleotide sequence: TGTGCCAGCAGCCAAGAAGGGACTAGAGGTTCCTACGAGCAGTACTTC. This chain connects TRBV4-2 to TRBJ2-7; 8 nucleotides line up with TRBD2. There are 16 residues in the CDR3. Germline V gene sequence: CDR1 LGHNA, CDR2 YNFKEQ. J lost 1 base, V lost 0 bases, and 5 bases had no gene match.